This T cell receptor beta chain derives from a study of blood T cells in healthy people across ages. Study outcomes and limitations: Greater diversity and more naive CD4+ cells were seen in long-lived donors than in aged donors.

As concerns this clonotype: Its target is unknown.

Trimming removed 4 bases from V and 2 bases from J, with 9 bases in between. CDR1 is SQVTM and CDR2 is ANQGSEA in the germline V gene. The CDR3 extends over 13 amino acids. A second PCR of roughly 7 to 11 cycles used a sample-barcoded 5' primer and a J-beta primer mix. Using its own MiXCR run on the 5' RACE reads, TCRdb lists one record per CDR3 protein. The table lists 750,000 or so distinct CDR3 sequences, approximately 25% of them singletons. These same records also appear under a second study, on T cells of mothers and their children.

The rearrangement links TRBV29-1 to TRBJ2-1; D is ambiguous. The sample taken for sequencing was blood. The sequence was collected from a boy between 10 and 17 years old in good health. This chain's CDR3 is CSVGQKPYNEQFF. DNA of the CDR3: TGCAGCGTTGGGCAGAAACCCTACAATGAGCAGTTCTTC.